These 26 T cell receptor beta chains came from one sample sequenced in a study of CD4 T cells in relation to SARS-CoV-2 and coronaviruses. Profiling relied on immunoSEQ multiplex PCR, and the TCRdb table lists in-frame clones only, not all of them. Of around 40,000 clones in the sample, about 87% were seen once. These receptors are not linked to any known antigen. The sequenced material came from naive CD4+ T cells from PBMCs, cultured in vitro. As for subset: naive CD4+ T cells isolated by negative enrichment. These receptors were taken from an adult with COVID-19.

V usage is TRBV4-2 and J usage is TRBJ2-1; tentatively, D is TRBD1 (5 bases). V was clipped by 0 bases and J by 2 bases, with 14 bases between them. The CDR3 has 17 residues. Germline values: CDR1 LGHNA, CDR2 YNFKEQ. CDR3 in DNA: TGTGCCAGCAGCCAAGAAATGAGTGGGGCGGCCTACAATGAGCAGTTCTTC. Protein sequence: CASSQEMSGAAYNEQFF.

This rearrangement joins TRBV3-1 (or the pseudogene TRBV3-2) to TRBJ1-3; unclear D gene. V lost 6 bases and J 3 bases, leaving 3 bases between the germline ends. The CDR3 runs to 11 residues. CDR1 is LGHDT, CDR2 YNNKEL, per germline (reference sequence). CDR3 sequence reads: CASSLGNTIYF. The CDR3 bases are TGTGCCAGCAGTCTTGGAAACACCATATATTTT.

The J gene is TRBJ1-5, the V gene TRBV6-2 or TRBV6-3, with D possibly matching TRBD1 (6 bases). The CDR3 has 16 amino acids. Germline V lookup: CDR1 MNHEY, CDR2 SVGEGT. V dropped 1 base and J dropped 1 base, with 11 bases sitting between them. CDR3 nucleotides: TGTGCCAGCAGTTACTGGCTACAGGGAAGCAATCAGCCCCAGCATTTT. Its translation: CASSYWLQGSNQPQHF.

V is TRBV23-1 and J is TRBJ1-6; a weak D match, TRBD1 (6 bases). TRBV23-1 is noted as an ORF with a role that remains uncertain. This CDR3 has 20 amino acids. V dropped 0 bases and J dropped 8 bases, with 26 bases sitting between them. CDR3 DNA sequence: TGCGCCAGCAGTCAATCCCCGGGTTGGGGAGAGGGGGATATGGATTCACCCCTCCACTTT. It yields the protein CASSQSPGWGEGDMDSPLHF.

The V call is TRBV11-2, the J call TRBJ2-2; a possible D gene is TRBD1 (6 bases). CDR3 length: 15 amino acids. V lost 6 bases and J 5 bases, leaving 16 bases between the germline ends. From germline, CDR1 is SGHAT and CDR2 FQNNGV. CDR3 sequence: CASRWDHQGTGELFF. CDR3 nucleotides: TGTGCCAGCAGATGGGACCATCAGGGGACCGGGGAGCTGTTTTTT. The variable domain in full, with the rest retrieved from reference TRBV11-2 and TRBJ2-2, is EAGVAQSPRYKIIEKRQSVAFWCNPISGHATLYWYQQILGQGPKLLIQFQNNGVVDDSQLPKDRFSAERLKGVDSTLKIQPAKLEDSAVYLCASRWDHQGTGELFFGEGSRLTVL.

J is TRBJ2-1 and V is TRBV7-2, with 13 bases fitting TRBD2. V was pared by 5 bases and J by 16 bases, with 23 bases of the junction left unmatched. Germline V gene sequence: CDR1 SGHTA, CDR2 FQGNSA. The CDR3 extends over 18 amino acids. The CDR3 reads CASSPWTSGSKGGPPHFF. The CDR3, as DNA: TGTGCCAGCAGCCCCTGGACTAGCGGGAGTAAAGGGGGCCCTCCGCATTTCTTC.

DNA for the CDR3: TGTGCCAGCGGTTCGAGGGATGAGCAGTTCTTC. Amino acids: CASGSRDEQFF. This sequence joins TRBV5-4 and TRBJ2-1, with D possibly TRBD2 on 5 matching bases. Trimming shortened V by 7 bases and J by 8 bases, and 10 bases separated the two germline ends. This CDR3 spans 11 amino acids. Germline V CDR1 and CDR2: SGHNT, YYREEE (reference sequence).

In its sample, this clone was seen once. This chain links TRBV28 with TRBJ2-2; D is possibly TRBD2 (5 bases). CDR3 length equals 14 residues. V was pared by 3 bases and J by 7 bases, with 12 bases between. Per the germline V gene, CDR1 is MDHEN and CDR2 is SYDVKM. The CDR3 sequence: CASSFSYGDGELFF. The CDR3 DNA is TGTGCCAGCAGTTTTTCTTACGGGGACGGGGAGCTGTTTTTT.

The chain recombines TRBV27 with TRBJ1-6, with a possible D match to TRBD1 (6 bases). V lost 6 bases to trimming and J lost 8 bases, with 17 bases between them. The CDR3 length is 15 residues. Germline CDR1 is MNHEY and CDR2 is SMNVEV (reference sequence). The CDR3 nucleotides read TGTGCCAGCAGGAAGTACAGGGAAGCTGATTCACCCCTCCACTTT. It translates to CASRKYREADSPLHF.

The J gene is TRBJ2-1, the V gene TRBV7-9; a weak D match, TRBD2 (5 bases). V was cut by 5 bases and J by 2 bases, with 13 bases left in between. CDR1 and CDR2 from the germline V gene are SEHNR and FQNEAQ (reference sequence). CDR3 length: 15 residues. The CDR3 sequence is CASSPGLRAYNEQFF. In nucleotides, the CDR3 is TGTGCCAGCAGCCCGGGTCTGAGGGCCTACAATGAGCAGTTCTTC.

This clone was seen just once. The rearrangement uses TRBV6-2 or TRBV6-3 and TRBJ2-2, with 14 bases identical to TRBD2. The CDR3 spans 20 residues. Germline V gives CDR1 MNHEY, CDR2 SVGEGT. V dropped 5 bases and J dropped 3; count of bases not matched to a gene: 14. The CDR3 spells CASSIPGLAGAGKYTGELFF. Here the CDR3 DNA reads TGTGCCAGCAGTATACCGGGACTAGCGGGAGCGGGTAAGTACACCGGGGAGCTGTTTTTT.

DNA for the CDR3: TGTGCCAGCGGTCCGAGCTATGGCTACACCTTC. Encoded protein: CASGPSYGYTF. The chain uses TRBV6-5 and TRBJ1-2; D gene unclear. V was trimmed by 8 bases and J by 4 bases, leaving 8 bases between them. The CDR3 extends over 11 amino acids. Germline V lookup: CDR1 MNHEY, CDR2 SVGAGI.

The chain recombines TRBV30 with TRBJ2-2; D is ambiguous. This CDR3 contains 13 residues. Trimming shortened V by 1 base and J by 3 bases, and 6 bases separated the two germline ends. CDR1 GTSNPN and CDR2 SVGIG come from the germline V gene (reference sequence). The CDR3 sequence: CAWSATYTGELFF. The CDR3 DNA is TGTGCCTGGAGTGCCACATACACCGGGGAGCTGTTTTTT.

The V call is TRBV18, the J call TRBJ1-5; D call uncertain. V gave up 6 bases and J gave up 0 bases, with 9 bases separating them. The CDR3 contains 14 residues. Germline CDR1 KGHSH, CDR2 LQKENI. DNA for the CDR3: TGTGCCAGCTCCCCTGCGGATAGCAATCAGCCCCAGCATTTT. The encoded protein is CASSPADSNQPQHF.

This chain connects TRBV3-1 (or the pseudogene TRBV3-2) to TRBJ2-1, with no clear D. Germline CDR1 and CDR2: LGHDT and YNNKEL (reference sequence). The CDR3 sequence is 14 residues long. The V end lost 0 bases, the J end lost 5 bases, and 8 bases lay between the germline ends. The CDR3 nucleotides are TGTGCCAGCAGCCAAGATCGTCGGAACAATGAGCAGTTCTTC. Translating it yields CASSQDRRNNEQFF.

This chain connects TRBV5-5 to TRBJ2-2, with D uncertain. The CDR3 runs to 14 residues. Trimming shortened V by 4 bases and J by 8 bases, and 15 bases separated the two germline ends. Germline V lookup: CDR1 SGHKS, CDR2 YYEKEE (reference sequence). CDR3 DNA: TGTGCCAGCAGCCCCAGTCTTGTCGGTGGGGAGCTGTTTTTT. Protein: CASSPSLVGGELFF.

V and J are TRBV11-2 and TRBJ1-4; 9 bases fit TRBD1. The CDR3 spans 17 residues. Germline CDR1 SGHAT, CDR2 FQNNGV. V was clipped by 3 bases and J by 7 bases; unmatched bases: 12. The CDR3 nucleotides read TGTGCCAGCAGCTTTTCCGGGACAGGGTCTGTAGGTGAAAAACTGTTTTTT. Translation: CASSFSGTGSVGEKLFF.

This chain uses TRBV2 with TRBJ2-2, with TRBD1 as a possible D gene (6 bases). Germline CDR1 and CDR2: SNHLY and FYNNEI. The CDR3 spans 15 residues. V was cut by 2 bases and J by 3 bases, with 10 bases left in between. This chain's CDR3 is CASSERGKDTGELFF. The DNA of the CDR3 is TGTGCCAGCAGTGAAAGGGGGAAGGACACCGGGGAGCTGTTTTTT.

The CDR3, as DNA: TGTGCCAGCAACGCGGGACCTGGGTCCATAGGTACGCAGTATTTT. The encoded protein is CASNAGPGSIGTQYF. V is TRBV2 and J is TRBJ2-3; the D gene is possibly TRBD2 (6 bases). Trimming stripped 7 bases from V and 8 bases from J, with 22 bases between. Per the germline V gene, CDR1 is SNHLY and CDR2 is FYNNEI. This CDR3 spans 15 amino acids.

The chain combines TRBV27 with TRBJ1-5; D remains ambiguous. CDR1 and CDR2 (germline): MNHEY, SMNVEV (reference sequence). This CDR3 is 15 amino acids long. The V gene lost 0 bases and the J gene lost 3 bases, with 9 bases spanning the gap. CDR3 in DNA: TGTGCCAGCAGTTTATCAGACGGATTCAATCAGCCCCAGCATTTT. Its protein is CASSLSDGFNQPQHF.

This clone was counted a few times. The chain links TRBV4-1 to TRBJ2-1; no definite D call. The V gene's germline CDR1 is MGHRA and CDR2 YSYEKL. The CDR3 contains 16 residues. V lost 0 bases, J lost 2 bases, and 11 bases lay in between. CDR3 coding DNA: TGCGCCAGCAGCCAAGAAACGGCCGCAGCCTACAATGAGCAGTTCTTC. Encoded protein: CASSQETAAAYNEQFF.

DNA of the CDR3: TGTGCCAGCAGTTTTCGGGGACGCGGCTACACCTTC. It yields the protein CASSFRGRGYTF. V gene TRBV12-3 or TRBV12-4 combines with J gene TRBJ1-2; D is perhaps TRBD1 (5 bases). V was shortened by 3 bases and J by 8 bases, with 10 bases between the two germline ends. The CDR3 consists of 12 residues.

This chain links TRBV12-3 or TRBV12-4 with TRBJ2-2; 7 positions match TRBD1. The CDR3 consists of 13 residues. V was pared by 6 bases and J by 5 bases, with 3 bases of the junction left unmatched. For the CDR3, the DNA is TGTGCCAGCAGGAGACAGGGTACCGGGGAGCTGTTTTTT. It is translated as CASRRQGTGELFF.

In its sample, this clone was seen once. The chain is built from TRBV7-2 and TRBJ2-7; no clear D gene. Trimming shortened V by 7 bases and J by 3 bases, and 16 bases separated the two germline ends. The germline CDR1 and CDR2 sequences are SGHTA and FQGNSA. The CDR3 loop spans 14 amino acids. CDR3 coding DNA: TGTGCCAGCATAAGTCCGTTTCTGGGCTACGAGCAGTACTTC. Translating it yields CASISPFLGYEQYF. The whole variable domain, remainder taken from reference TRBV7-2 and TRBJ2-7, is GAGVSQSPSNKVTEKGKDVELRCDPISGHTALYWYRQSLGQGLEFLIYFQGNSAPDKSGLPSDRFSAERTGGSVSTLTIQRTQQEDSAVYLCASISPFLGYEQYFGPGTRLTVT.

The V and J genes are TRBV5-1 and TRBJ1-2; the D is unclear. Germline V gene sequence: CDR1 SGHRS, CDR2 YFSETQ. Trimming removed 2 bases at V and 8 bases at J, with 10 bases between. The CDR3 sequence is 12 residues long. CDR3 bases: TGCGCCAGCAGCTTTGACCAGGCCGGCTACACCTTC. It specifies CASSFDQAGYTF.

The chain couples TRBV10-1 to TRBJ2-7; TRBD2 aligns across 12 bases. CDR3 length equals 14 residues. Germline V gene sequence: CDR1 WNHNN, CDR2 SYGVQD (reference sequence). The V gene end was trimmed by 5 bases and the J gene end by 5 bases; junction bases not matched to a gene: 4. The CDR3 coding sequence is TGCGCCAGCAGTACTAGCGGGAGGTCCCACGAGCAGTACTTC. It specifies CASSTSGRSHEQYF.